Presented here are 25 T cell receptor beta chains from one specimen sequenced in a study of OX40 agonist ivuxolimab in advanced cancers. Clones were read by immunoSEQ multiplex PCR, and TCRdb kept only the in-frame ones, dropping some. The profile covers tens of thousands of clones, with under 95% appearing a single time and more than 0.35% taken by the ten largest. This sample comprised CD4+ or CD8+ T cells sorted from blood, obtained in a trial of the OX40 agonist ivuxolimab. The receptors were sampled from an adult with an advanced solid tumor such as melanoma, head and neck, liver or kidney cancer.

V usage is TRBV9 and J usage is TRBJ2-1; possible D gene TRBD2, 5 bases. The CDR3 sequence is 15 residues long. V lost 0 bases to trimming and J lost 9 bases, with 16 bases between them. CDR1 and CDR2 (germline): SGDLS, YYNGEE. CDR3 coding DNA: TGTGCCAGCAGCGTAGTGAGTCTAGCCGGTGGTGAGCAGTTCTTC. Translated, it gives CASSVVSLAGGEQFF.

J is TRBJ1-1 and V is TRBV18; D may be TRBD1 (5 bases). Germline V gene data show CDR1 as KGHSH and CDR2 as LQKENI. V was shortened by 3 bases and J by 6 bases, with 8 bases between the two germline ends. CDR3 length: 12 residues. CDR3 loop: CASSPQGPEAFF. The CDR3 coding sequence is TGTGCCAGCTCACCCCAGGGACCTGAAGCTTTCTTT.

The chain employs TRBV11-2 and TRBJ2-1, with D maybe TRBD2 (5 bases). Germline-derived CDR1 and CDR2 are SGHAT and FQNNGV. Between the trimmed V and J ends, which lost 4 bases and 2 bases, there was a span of 15 bases. The CDR3 length is 16 residues. CDR3 sequence (DNA): TGTGCCAGCAGCTCCATTTTAGCGCACGCCTACAATGAGCAGTTCTTC. This gives the protein CASSSILAHAYNEQFF.

This sequence joins TRBV5-1 and TRBJ1-1; TRBD1 matches 10 bases. Looked up from germline, CDR1 is SGHRS and CDR2 is YFSETQ. CDR3 length: 15 amino acids. Trimming took 2 bases from V and 3 from J; bases not matched to a gene: 4. The CDR3, as DNA: TGCGCCAGCAGCTTTACCGGGACAGGGGACACTGAAGCTTTCTTT. Its translation: CASSFTGTGDTEAFF.

CDR3 in DNA: TGTGCCAGCAGCTCACAACAGGGAATACATTACGAGCAGTACTTC. It specifies CASSSQQGIHYEQYF. The chain couples TRBV7-2 to TRBJ2-7; possibly TRBD1 for D (6 bases). The germline CDR1 and CDR2 sequences are SGHTA and FQGNSA. Between the trimmed V and J ends, which lost 4 bases and 4 bases, there was a span of 17 bases. CDR3 length equals 15 residues.

The V gene is TRBV9, the J gene TRBJ1-5, with a weak D call TRBD1 (5 bases). This CDR3 has 17 amino acids. V lost 4 bases and J lost 8, with 25 bases in between. Germline V gene lookup returns CDR1 SGDLS and CDR2 YYNGEE. The CDR3 DNA follows: TGTGCCAGCAGCCCGGGGCCTGTTGGGGCGGCTACGGAGCCCCAGCATTTT. Its protein is CASSPGPVGAATEPQHF.

The J gene is TRBJ2-7, the V gene TRBV19; TRBD1 aligns across 8 bases. Trimming removed 1 base from V and 4 bases from J; junction bases left unmatched: 6. CDR1 and CDR2 from the germline V gene are LNHDA and SQIVND (reference sequence). The CDR3 is made up of 15 amino acids. This CDR3 is CASSIVGGQEYEQYF. The CDR3, as DNA: TGTGCCAGTAGTATAGTGGGGGGACAGGAGTACGAGCAGTACTTC.

This clone appeared a few times. The CDR3: CAIPPSGRPVGELFF. Here the CDR3 DNA reads TGTGCCATCCCCCCTAGCGGGAGGCCGGTCGGGGAGCTGTTTTTT. The chain carries TRBV10-3 and TRBJ2-2; 11 bases are a match to TRBD2. Trimming removed 8 bases from V and 7 bases from J; junction bases left unmatched: 9. The CDR3 covers 15 residues. Germline CDR1 ENHRY, CDR2 SYGVKD.

The V call is TRBV5-1, the J call TRBJ2-3; D gene uncertain. The ends were cut back, 0 bases at V and 5 bases at J, with 10 bases in the middle. This CDR3 region has 14 residues. The V gene's germline CDR1 is SGHRS and CDR2 YFSETQ. CDR3 DNA: TGCGCCAGCAGCTTGGCAGTGGGTAGAGATACGCAGTATTTT. Amino acid sequence: CASSLAVGRDTQYF.

This chain connects TRBV5-4 to TRBJ2-1, with D perhaps TRBD1 or TRBD2 (5 bases each). The CDR3 runs 12 residues. Germline-derived CDR1 and CDR2 are SGHNT and YYREEE (reference sequence). Deletions cut 5 bases from V and 8 bases from J, with 11 bases between. CDR3 sequence (DNA): TGTGCCAGCAGACGCAGGGACCATGAGCAGTTCTTC. This translates into CASRRRDHEQFF.

In its sample, this clone was seen once. V gene TRBV19 combines with J gene TRBJ2-5, with TRBD2 identical over 12 bases. Trimming cost V 0 bases and J 5 bases; bases outside gene matches: 4. The CDR3 consists of 16 residues. Germline V gives CDR1 LNHDA, CDR2 SQIVND (reference sequence). DNA for the CDR3: TGTGCCAGTAGTATAGACTCTAGCGGGAGGGGTGAGACCCAGTACTTC. Translation gives CASSIDSSGRGETQYF.

The chain has TRBV11-3 and TRBJ2-5; 10 bases line up with TRBD2. Germline trimming cut 4 bases from V and 4 bases from J; bases unmatched to any gene: 6. CDR3 size: 15 residues. The germline CDR1 and CDR2 sequences are SGHNT and YENEEA. DNA of the CDR3: TGTGCCAGCAGCTACGCTGTAGCGGGAGGAGAGACCCAGTACTTC. Residues: CASSYAVAGGETQYF. Using reference TRBV11-3 and TRBJ2-5 for the parts outside the CDR3, the full variable domain is EAGVVQSPRYKIIEKKQPVAFWCNPISGHNTLYWYLQNLGQGPELLIRYENEEAVDDSQLPKDRFSAERLKGVDSTLKIQPAELGDSAVYLCASSYAVAGGETQYFGPGTRLLVL.

The chain is built from TRBV29-1 and TRBJ2-7; D possibly corresponds to TRBD1 (5 bases). The V gene lost 7 bases and the J gene lost 6 bases, with 16 bases spanning the gap. This CDR3 has 12 amino acids. Germline-derived CDR1 and CDR2 are SQVTM and ANQGSEA. CDR3 sequence reads: CSGAYSGLEQYF. The CDR3 nucleotides read TGCAGCGGCGCATATTCAGGGCTCGAGCAGTACTTC.

The chain couples TRBV28 to TRBJ1-5; the D is unclear. V was clipped by 2 bases and J by 5 bases, with 13 bases between them. This CDR3 spans 15 amino acids. CDR1 and CDR2 from the germline V gene are MDHEN and SYDVKM. Here the CDR3 DNA reads TGTGCCAGCAGTTTACCAACAGAGCTTGATCAGCCCCAGCATTTT. Translating gives CASSLPTELDQPQHF.

CDR3 bases: TGTGCCAGCTCTCGGGGGGGCGCTGACACTGAAGCTTTCTTT. It codes for CASSRGGADTEAFF. The gene calls are TRBV28 and TRBJ1-1; perhaps TRBD1 as D (6 bases). The CDR3 length is 14 residues. Germline-derived CDR1 and CDR2 are MDHEN and SYDVKM. V lost 8 bases to trimming and J lost 3 bases, with 16 bases between them.

V and J are TRBV28 and TRBJ2-7, with 9 bases identical to TRBD1. Germline V CDR1 and CDR2: MDHEN, SYDVKM. V trimming: 5 bases; J trimming: 5 bases; junction bases outside the gene matches: 10. The CDR3 consists of 15 residues. The CDR3 sequence is CASSHPGQGRHEQYF. CDR3 nucleotides: TGTGCCAGCAGTCACCCGGGACAGGGTCGCCACGAGCAGTACTTC.

The rearrangement joins TRBV7-2 to TRBJ2-1; 11 bases line up with TRBD2. CDR1 is SGHTA and CDR2 is FQGNSA in the germline V gene. The V and J ends lost 0 bases and 15 bases, in that order; junction bases with no gene match: 7. The CDR3 runs 14 residues. The CDR3 DNA reads TGTGCCAGCAGCTTAGCTAGCGGGAGGGCCCAGGGGTTCTTC. Amino acid sequence: CASSLASGRAQGFF.

The chain has TRBV19 and TRBJ1-2; 8 bases fit TRBD1. V shed 7 bases, J shed 5 bases, and the junction held 6 bases outside the gene matches. Germline assignment: CDR1 LNHDA and CDR2 SQIVND (reference sequence). CDR3 length: 13 residues. The DNA for the CDR3 is TGTGCCAGTACCAGGGGGCGCTTATATGGCTACACCTTC. Translating it yields CASTRGRLYGYTF.

The chain couples TRBV5-1 to TRBJ2-3, with D possibly being TRBD1 (5 bases). The V end lost 0 bases, the J end lost 6 bases, and 11 bases lay between the germline ends. Germline CDR1 SGHRS, CDR2 YFSETQ. This CDR3 contains 14 residues. CDR3: CASSLDRSGDTQYF. The CDR3 region has the DNA TGCGCCAGCAGCTTGGACAGGTCCGGGGATACGCAGTATTTT.

V usage is TRBV6-1 and J usage is TRBJ2-1; tentative D call: TRBD1 (5 bases). Germline-derived CDR1 and CDR2 are MNHNS and SASEGT. Trimming removed 5 bases at V and 8 bases at J, with 7 bases between. The CDR3 has 11 amino acids. The CDR3 DNA sequence: TGTGCCAGCAGTCCCAGGGATGAGCAGTTCTTC. This encodes CASSPRDEQFF.

The rearrangement uses TRBV5-1 and TRBJ2-3; D not certain. This CDR3 has 15 residues. CDR1 is SGHRS and CDR2 is YFSETQ in the germline V gene. V dropped 0 bases and J dropped 1 base, with 9 bases sitting between them. In DNA form, the CDR3 reads TGCGCCAGCAGCTTGGTGGCGTCAGGCACAGATACGCAGTATTTT. This codes for CASSLVASGTDTQYF.

The J gene is TRBJ1-1, the V gene TRBV2; D is possibly TRBD1 (6 bases). This CDR3 region has 13 residues. Deletions cut 6 bases from V and 0 bases from J, with 8 bases between. CDR1 is SNHLY and CDR2 is FYNNEI in the germline V gene. The CDR3 protein is CASRDSLNTEAFF. The CDR3 DNA reads as TGTGCCAGCAGGGACAGTTTGAACACTGAAGCTTTCTTT.

The genes are TRBV15 and TRBJ2-3; 7 nucleotides line up with TRBD2. CDR1 LNHNV and CDR2 YYDKDF come from the germline V gene (reference sequence). J gave up 2 bases and V 3 bases, and 8 bases lay outside the gene matches. This CDR3 contains 16 residues. In DNA, the CDR3 is TGTGCCACCAGCAGGAGGAGCGGGGCTAACACAGATACGCAGTATTTT. Protein: CATSRRSGANTDTQYF.

This chain uses TRBV11-2 with TRBJ1-6, with D possibly matching TRBD1 (5 bases). This CDR3 is built from 13 residues. Germline loops: CDR1 SGHAT, CDR2 FQNNGV. V dropped 0 bases and J dropped 13 bases, with 10 bases sitting between them. The DNA for the CDR3 is TGTGCCAGCAGCTTAGATCTCGGGGACCCCCTCCACTTT. This translates into CASSLDLGDPLHF.

The V gene is TRBV7-9, the J gene TRBJ1-1, with a tentative D call TRBD1 (5 bases). There are 14 residues in the CDR3. Trimming took 3 bases from V and 1 from J, leaving 9 bases between them. Germline CDR1 is SEHNR and CDR2 is FQNEAQ (reference sequence). In nucleotides, the CDR3 is TGTGCCAGCAGCTTGGGGCCTTGGAACACTGAAGCTTTCTTT. Its protein is CASSLGPWNTEAFF.